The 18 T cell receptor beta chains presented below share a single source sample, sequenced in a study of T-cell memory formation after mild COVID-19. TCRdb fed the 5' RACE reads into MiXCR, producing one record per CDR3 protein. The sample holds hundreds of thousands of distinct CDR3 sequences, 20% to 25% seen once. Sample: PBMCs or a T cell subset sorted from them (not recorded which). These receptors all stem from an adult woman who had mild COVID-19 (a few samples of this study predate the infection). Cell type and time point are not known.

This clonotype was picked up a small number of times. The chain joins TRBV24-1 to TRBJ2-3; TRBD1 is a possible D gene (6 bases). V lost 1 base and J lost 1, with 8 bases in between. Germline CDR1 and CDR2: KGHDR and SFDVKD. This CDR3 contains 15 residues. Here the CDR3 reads CATSDLQGGTDTQYF. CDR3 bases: TGTGCCACCAGTGATTTACAGGGAGGCACAGATACGCAGTATTTT.

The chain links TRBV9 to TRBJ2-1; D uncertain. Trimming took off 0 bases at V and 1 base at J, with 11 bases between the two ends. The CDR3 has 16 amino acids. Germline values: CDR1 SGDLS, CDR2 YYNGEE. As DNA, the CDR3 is TGTGCCAGCAGCGTAGATGGGATTGGTTCCTACAATGAGCAGTTCTTC. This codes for CASSVDGIGSYNEQFF.

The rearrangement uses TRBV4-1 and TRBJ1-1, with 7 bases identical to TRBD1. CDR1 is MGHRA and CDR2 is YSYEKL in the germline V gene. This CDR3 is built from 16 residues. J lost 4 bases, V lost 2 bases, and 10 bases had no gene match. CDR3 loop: CASSQTPYNRGTEAFF. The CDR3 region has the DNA TGCGCCAGCAGCCAAACGCCATACAACAGGGGCACTGAAGCTTTCTTT.

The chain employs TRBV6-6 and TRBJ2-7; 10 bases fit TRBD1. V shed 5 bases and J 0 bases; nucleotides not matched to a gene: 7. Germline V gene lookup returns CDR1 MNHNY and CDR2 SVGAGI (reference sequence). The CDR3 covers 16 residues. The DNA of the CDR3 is TGTGCCAGCAGTCCCGGAGGGACAGGGGACTCCTACGAGCAGTACTTC. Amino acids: CASSPGGTGDSYEQYF.

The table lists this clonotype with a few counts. This chain's CDR3 is CASSQFGTSGYNEQFF. CDR3 coding DNA: TGCGCCAGCAGCCAGTTCGGGACTAGCGGTTACAATGAGCAGTTCTTC. V gene TRBV5-1 combines with J gene TRBJ2-1, with TRBD2 matching over 11 bases. V shed 4 bases, J shed 4 bases, and the junction held 7 bases outside the gene matches. The CDR3 totals 16 residues. Germline V gene sequence: CDR1 SGHRS, CDR2 YFSETQ.

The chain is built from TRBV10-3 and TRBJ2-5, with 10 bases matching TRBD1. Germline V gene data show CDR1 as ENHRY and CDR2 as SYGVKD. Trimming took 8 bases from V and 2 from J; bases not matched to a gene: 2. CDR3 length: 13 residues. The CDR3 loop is CAIGGQGQETQYF. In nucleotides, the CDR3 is TGTGCCATCGGGGGACAGGGGCAAGAGACCCAGTACTTC.

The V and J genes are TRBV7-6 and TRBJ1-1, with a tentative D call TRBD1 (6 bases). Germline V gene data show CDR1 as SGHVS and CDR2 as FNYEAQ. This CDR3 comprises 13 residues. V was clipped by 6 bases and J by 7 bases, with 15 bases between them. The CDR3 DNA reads TGTGCCAGCAGTCTAGCGGGGGCAAGTGAAGCTTTCTTT. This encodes CASSLAGASEAFF.

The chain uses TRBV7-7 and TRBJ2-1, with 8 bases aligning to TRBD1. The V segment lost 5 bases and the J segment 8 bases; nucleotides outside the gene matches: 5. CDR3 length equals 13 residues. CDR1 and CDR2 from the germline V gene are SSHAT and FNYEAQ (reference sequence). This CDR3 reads CASSHDRGYEQFF. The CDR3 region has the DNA TGTGCCAGCAGCCATGACAGGGGCTATGAGCAGTTCTTC.

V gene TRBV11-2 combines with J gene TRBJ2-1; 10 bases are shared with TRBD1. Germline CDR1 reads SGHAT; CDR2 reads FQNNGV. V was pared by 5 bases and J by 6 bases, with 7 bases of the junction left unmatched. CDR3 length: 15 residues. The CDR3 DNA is TGTGCCAGCAGCCCCAGACAGGGGGCGGGCAATGAGCAGTTCTTC. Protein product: CASSPRQGAGNEQFF.

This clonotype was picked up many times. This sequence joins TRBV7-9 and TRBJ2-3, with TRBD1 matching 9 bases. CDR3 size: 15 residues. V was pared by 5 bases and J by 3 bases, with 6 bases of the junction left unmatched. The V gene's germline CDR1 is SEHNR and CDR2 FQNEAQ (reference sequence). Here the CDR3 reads CASSLPGQGTDTQYF. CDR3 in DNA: TGTGCCAGCAGCCTTCCGGGACAGGGAACAGATACGCAGTATTTT.

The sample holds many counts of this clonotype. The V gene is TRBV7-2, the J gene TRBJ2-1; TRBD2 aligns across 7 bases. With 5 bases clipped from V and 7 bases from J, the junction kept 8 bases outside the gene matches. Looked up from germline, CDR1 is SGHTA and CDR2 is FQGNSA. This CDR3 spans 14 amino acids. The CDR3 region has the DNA TGTGCCAGCAGCCTCAGACTAGCTGGTAATGAGCAGTTCTTC. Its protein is CASSLRLAGNEQFF.

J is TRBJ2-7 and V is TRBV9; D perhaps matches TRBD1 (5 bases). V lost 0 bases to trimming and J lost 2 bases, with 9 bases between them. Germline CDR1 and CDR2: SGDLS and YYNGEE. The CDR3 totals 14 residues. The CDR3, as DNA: TGTGCCAGCAGCGTAGGGGAAGGGGCCTACGAGCAGTACTTC. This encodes CASSVGEGAYEQYF.

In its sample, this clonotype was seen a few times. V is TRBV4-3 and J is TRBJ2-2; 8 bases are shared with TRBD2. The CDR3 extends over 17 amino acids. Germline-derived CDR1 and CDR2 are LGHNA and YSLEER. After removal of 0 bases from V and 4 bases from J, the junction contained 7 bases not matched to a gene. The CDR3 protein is CASSQEDGGRSTGELFF. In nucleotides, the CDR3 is TGCGCCAGCAGCCAAGAAGATGGCGGGAGGAGCACCGGGGAGCTGTTTTTT.

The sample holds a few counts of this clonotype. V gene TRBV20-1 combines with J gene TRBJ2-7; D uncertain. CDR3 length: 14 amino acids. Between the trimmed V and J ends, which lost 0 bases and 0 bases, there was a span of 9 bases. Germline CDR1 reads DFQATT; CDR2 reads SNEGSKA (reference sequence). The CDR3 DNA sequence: TGCAGTGCTAGAGACCCCTCCCGCTCCTACGAGCAGTACTTC. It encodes CSARDPSRSYEQYF.

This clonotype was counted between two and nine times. The CDR3 loop reads CASRVTGASNQPQHF. CDR3 DNA sequence: TGCGCCAGCAGGGTGACGGGGGCGAGCAATCAGCCCCAGCATTTT. This chain joins TRBV5-1 and TRBJ1-5; TRBD1 is a possible D gene (6 bases). The length of the CDR3 is 15 residues. The ends were cut back, 5 bases at V and 1 base at J, with 13 bases in the middle. Germline values: CDR1 SGHRS, CDR2 YFSETQ.

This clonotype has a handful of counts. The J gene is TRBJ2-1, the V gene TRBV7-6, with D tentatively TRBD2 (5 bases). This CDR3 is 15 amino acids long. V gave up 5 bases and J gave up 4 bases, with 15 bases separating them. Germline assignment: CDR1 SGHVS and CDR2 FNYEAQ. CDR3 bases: TGTGCCAGCAGCACTCTAGCCCCGAGGTACAATGAGCAGTTCTTC. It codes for CASSTLAPRYNEQFF.

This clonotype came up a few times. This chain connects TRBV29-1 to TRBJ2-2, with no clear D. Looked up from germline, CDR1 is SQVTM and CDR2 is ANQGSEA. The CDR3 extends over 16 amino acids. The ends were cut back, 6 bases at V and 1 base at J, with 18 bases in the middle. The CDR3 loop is CSVLGWASGNTGELFF. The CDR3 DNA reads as TGCAGCGTCCTCGGATGGGCCTCGGGGAACACCGGGGAGCTGTTTTTT.

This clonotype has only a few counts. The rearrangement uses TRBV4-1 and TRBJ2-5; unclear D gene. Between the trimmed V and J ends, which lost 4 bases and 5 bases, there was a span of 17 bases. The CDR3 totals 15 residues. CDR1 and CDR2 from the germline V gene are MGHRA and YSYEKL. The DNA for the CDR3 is TGCGCCAGCAGCCCAAGGACCGCCCGTGGGGAGACCCAGTACTTC. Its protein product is CASSPRTARGETQYF.